This TCR beta chain was sequenced for a study of identical twins. Study-level points and caveats: Recombination models fit unrelated individuals' TCR alpha sharing but underestimated twins'.

The CDR3 is 10 residues long. Germline assignment: CDR1 KGHDR and CDR2 SFDVKD. Trimming removed 12 bases at V and 6 bases at J, with 10 bases between. Unique molecular identifiers were in the cDNA, with template-switch universal primer binding. TCRdb re-analysed the 5' RACE reads in MiXCR, keeping a single row per CDR3 protein. The data hold 500,000 to 600,000 distinct CDR3 sequences, with approximately 22% observed a single time. This clonotype was counted between two and nine times. Its target is unknown. In addition, the sample was reused for a study of T cells expressing NK-cell markers. From that second work: HCMV seropositivity marked seven of the eight sequenced donors; one was seronegative.

Sample: CD4+ T cells sorted from blood. This sequence joins TRBV24-1 and TRBJ1-2, with no clear D. The clonotype comes from a young woman in good health. The CDR3 DNA sequence: TGTGCCGCCACCACCGATGGCTACACCTTC. Translation gives CAATTDGYTF.